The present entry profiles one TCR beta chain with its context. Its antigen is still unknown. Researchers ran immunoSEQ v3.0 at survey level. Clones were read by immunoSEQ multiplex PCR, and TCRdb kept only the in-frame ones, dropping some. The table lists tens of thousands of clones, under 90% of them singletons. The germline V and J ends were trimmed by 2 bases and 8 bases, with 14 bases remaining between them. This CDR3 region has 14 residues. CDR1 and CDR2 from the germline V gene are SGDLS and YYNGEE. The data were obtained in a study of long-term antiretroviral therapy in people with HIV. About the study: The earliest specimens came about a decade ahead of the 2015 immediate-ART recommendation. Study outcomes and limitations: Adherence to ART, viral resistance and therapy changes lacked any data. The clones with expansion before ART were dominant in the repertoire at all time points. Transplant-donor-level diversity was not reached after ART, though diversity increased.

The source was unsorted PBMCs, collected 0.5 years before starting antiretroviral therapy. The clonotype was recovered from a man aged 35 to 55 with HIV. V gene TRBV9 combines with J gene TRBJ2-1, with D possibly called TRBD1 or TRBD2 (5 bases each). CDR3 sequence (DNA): TGTGCCAGCAGCGTCTTAGCCGGGGACGATGAGCAGTTCTTC. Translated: CASSVLAGDDEQFF.